The source of this TCR beta chain is a study of T cells in Graves' hyperthyroidism and ophthalmopathy. Amplified regions were TCR beta CDR3 sequences from RNA transcripts. HTBI primers were the set used in a first-round RT-PCR of the TCR CDR3. TCRdb analysed the multiplex PCR reads with MiXCR anew, one entry per CDR3 protein. This table holds 300,000 or so distinct CDR3 sequences, over 15% found once. Germline V gene lookup returns CDR1 LGHNA and CDR2 YNFKEQ. V shed 1 base and J 2 bases; nucleotides not matched to a gene: 3. The CDR3 consists of 15 residues. This clonotype was seen a handful of times. Its specificity is not known. The study, taken as a whole, reports: Separating ophthalmopathy from stable hyperthyroidism was achieved by a 13 V-J model.

The chain carries TRBV4-2 and TRBJ2-7, with 9 nucleotides matching TRBD1. Sequencing input: blood. The clonotype comes from a woman aged 55 to 70 with Graves' ophthalmopathy. Written as DNA, the CDR3 is TGTGCCAGCAGCCAAGTACGACAGGGGGCCTACGAGCAGTACTTC. This gives the protein CASSQVRQGAYEQYF.